These 7 T cell receptor beta chains came from one sample sequenced in a study of T cells in Graves' hyperthyroidism and ophthalmopathy. Amplified TCR beta CDR3 regions came from RNA transcripts. The HTBI primer set drove a first-round RT-PCR of the TCR CDR3. TCRdb re-called the multiplex PCR reads through MiXCR, storing one row per CDR3 protein. The data show 250,000 to 300,000 distinct CDR3 sequences, around 20% seen once. The sample was blood. The receptor set was obtained from a man aged 50 to 59 with Graves' ophthalmopathy.

At least ten counts were recorded for this clonotype. In nucleotides, the CDR3 is TGTGCCAGCGGGGCGGGGGTTGCTTCCTACAATGAGCAGTTCTTC. Translation gives CASGAGVASYNEQFF. J is TRBJ2-1 and V is TRBV7-8; 7 nucleotides align to TRBD2. The trim removed 8 bases at V and 1 base at J, leaving 8 bases unmatched. Germline V CDR1 and CDR2: SGHVS, FQNEAQ. This CDR3 is 15 amino acids long.

In this sample, this clonotype turned up a few times. The V and J genes are TRBV5-4 and TRBJ2-1; TRBD2 matches 7 bases. The germline V gene has CDR1 SGHNT and CDR2 YYREEE (reference sequence). V shed 4 bases, J shed 10 bases, and the junction held 20 bases outside the gene matches. The CDR3 totals 17 residues. The CDR3 coding sequence is TGTGCCAGCAGCCAGCCCCCCCGCGGGAGAATATGGAGGGAGCAGTTCTTC. Amino acid sequence: CASSQPPRGRIWREQFF.

This clonotype has more than one count but fewer than ten. The J gene is TRBJ2-7, the V gene TRBV4-1, with D hard to call. The CDR3 has 13 amino acids. The V gene's germline CDR1 is MGHRA and CDR2 YSYEKL. Trimming cost V 0 bases and J 3 bases, with 6 bases left between them. In DNA form, the CDR3 reads TGCGCCAGCAGCCAAGAATGGGGCTACGAGCAGTACTTC. Its translation is CASSQEWGYEQYF.

In its sample, this clonotype was seen many times. The gene calls are TRBV20-1 and TRBJ1-4; D possibly corresponds to TRBD1 (6 bases). CDR3 length: 13 residues. The germline V gene encodes CDR1 DFQATT and CDR2 SNEGSKA (reference sequence). Trimming took off 3 bases at V and 4 bases at J, with 9 bases between the two ends. CDR3 in DNA: TGCAGTGCTAGTATCAGGGGTAATGAAAAACTGTTTTTT. Translated: CSASIRGNEKLFF.

Comments on this clonotype: A much larger clone differs by one base, so this may be a read error. The rearrangement joins TRBV2 to TRBJ2-7; 8 positions agree with TRBD2. The CDR3 totals 13 residues. The V gene's germline CDR1 is SNHLY and CDR2 FYNNEI. CDR3 DNA sequence: TGTGCCAGCAGTGCGGGAGGGACCTACGGGCAGTACTTC. Translated: CASSAGGTYGQYF.

This clonotype was recorded many times. V usage is TRBV9 and J usage is TRBJ2-3, with 11 bases matching TRBD2. Germline CDR1 reads SGDLS; CDR2 reads YYNGEE. Trimming removed 4 bases from V and 2 bases from J; junction bases left unmatched: 3. This CDR3 is built from 15 residues. CDR3 nucleotides: TGTGCCAGCAGCCGGACTAGCGGGTACACAGATACGCAGTATTTT. Its protein product is CASSRTSGYTDTQYF.

The gene calls are TRBV19 and TRBJ2-1; D not resolved. In germline, CDR1 is LNHDA, CDR2 SQIVND (reference sequence). With 2 bases removed from V and 5 bases from J, the gap between germline ends came to 10 bases. The CDR3 is made up of 14 amino acids. CDR3 sequence: CASSITSRNNEQFF. The CDR3 bases are TGTGCCAGTAGTATAACTTCTAGGAACAATGAGCAGTTCTTC.